This entry lists 3 T cell receptor beta chains sequenced from one sample in a study of cytomegalovirus exposure and HLA in healthy donors. Vbeta (60) and Jbeta (13) primers were used in the PCR. This table comes from immunoSEQ multiplex PCR, and its TCRdb copy is limited to in-frame clones, with some not included. The repertoire holds about 170,000 clones, with roughly 84% as singletons. Sequenced input: PBMCs. The source of these receptors is a male donor in good health and CMV-seronegative.

The chain carries TRBV4-2 and TRBJ2-7; 9 positions agree with TRBD1. Looked up from germline, CDR1 is LGHNA and CDR2 is YNFKEQ. This CDR3 contains 16 residues. V was clipped by 5 bases and J by 2 bases; unmatched bases: 10. The CDR3 sequence: CASSDRPGTGTYEQYF. DNA of the CDR3: TGTGCCAGCAGCGATCGACCCGGGACAGGGACCTACGAGCAGTACTTC.

V usage is TRBV29-1 and J usage is TRBJ2-5; D gene ambiguous. The germline V gene encodes CDR1 SQVTM and CDR2 ANQGSEA. The ends were cut back, 1 base at V and 5 bases at J, with 5 bases in the middle. The CDR3 has 11 residues. CDR3 in amino acids: CSVEVLETQYF. CDR3 DNA: TGCAGCGTTGAAGTCCTGGAGACCCAGTACTTC.

The V call is TRBV16, the J call TRBJ1-2; TRBD1 agrees at 8 bases. Germline CDR1 is KGHSY and CDR2 is FQNENV. The V gene end was trimmed by 8 bases and the J gene end by 7 bases; junction bases not matched to a gene: 12. This CDR3 comprises 14 residues. DNA for the CDR3: TGTGCCAGCTTCCTGGGCAGGGGGCTGTTTGGCTACACCTTC. Its translation: CASFLGRGLFGYTF.